These 15 T cell receptor beta chains were sequenced from one sample in a study of regulatory T cells in long-lasting Graves disease. The TCR beta library used iRepertoire HTBI primers with Arm-PCR amplification of CDR3. TCRdb reprocessed the multiplex PCR reads with MiXCR, giving one entry per CDR3 protein. The table has some 600,000 distinct CDR3 sequences, roughly a sixth seen once. The time point is: newly diagnosed GD, antithyroid drugs for less than 3 months. The TCR library used RNA extracted from PBMCs. Separately, the same data were catalogued under a study of T cells in Graves' hyperthyroidism and ophthalmopathy.

This material consisted of peripheral blood mononuclear cells (PBMCs), taken at new diagnosis, from a patient treated with antithyroid drugs. These receptors came from a man between 18 and 29 years old with Graves disease.

V usage is TRBV7-8 and J usage is TRBJ2-3; D gene unclear. The CDR3 has 15 residues. V gave up 5 bases and J gave up 3 bases, with 15 bases separating them. Germline CDR1 and CDR2: SGHVS and FQNEAQ. This chain's CDR3 is CASSPRRFSTDTQYF. CDR3 coding DNA: TGTGCCAGCAGCCCCCGGCGGTTCTCGACAGATACGCAGTATTTT.

The chain recombines TRBV20-1 with TRBJ2-1, with D possibly being TRBD2 (6 bases). The CDR3 loop spans 16 amino acids. The ends were cut back, 0 bases at V and 3 bases at J, with 15 bases in the middle. CDR1 is DFQATT and CDR2 is SNEGSKA in the germline V gene (reference sequence). DNA of the CDR3: TGCAGTGCTAGAGATCGGCTAGCGCCATTCTACAATGAGCAGTTCTTC. It translates to CSARDRLAPFYNEQFF.

This clonotype was counted ten times or more. This rearrangement joins TRBV6-1 to TRBJ2-7; 8 bases are shared with TRBD2. Germline lookup yields CDR1 MNHNS and CDR2 SASEGT. With 9 bases clipped from V and 0 bases from J, the junction kept 4 bases outside the gene matches. This CDR3 contains 13 residues. The CDR3 loop reads CASSGANSYEQYF. CDR3 nucleotide sequence: TGTGCCAGTAGCGGGGCGAACTCCTACGAGCAGTACTTC.

V is TRBV30 and J is TRBJ2-7; D is uncertain. Germline CDR1 and CDR2: GTSNPN and SVGIG (reference sequence). This CDR3 is built from 12 residues. V lost 3 bases and J 3 bases, leaving 9 bases between the germline ends. The CDR3 loop reads CAWSPQRYEQYF. The CDR3 DNA reads TGTGCCTGGAGCCCGCAGCGCTACGAGCAGTACTTC. Full variable domain (remainder filled in from reference TRBV30 and TRBJ2-7): SQTIHQWPATLVQPVGSPLSLECTVEGTSNPNLYWYRQAAGRGLQLLFYSVGIGQISSEVPQNLSASRPQDRQFILSSKKLLLSDSGFYLCAWSPQRYEQYFGPGTRLTVT.

This chain's CDR3 is CASSTTEHNEQFF. The DNA of the CDR3 is TGTGCCAGTAGTACAACAGAGCACAATGAGCAGTTCTTC. This chain joins TRBV19 and TRBJ2-1; D not resolved. The CDR3 is 13 amino acids. The germline gives CDR1 LNHDA, CDR2 SQIVND (reference sequence). Between the trimmed V and J ends, which lost 4 bases and 5 bases, there was a span of 9 bases.

This clonotype was counted ten times or more. The chain employs TRBV11-2 and TRBJ1-4, with 7 bases identical to TRBD1. With 3 bases clipped from V and 1 base from J, the junction kept 2 bases outside the gene matches. This CDR3 comprises 15 residues. Germline CDR1 SGHAT, CDR2 FQNNGV. CDR3 sequence: CASSFRQGTNEKLFF. The CDR3 DNA follows: TGTGCCAGCAGCTTCCGACAGGGAACTAATGAAAAACTGTTTTTT.

This clonotype was seen repeatedly, ten times or more. V is TRBV20-1 and J is TRBJ2-7; either TRBD1 or TRBD2 may fit D (5 bases each). This CDR3 is 14 amino acids long. CDR1 is DFQATT and CDR2 is SNEGSKA in the germline V gene (reference sequence). V lost 5 bases to trimming and J lost 1 base, with 15 bases between them. Here the CDR3 reads CSAGPGPRSYEQYF. In DNA form, the CDR3 reads TGCAGTGCTGGACCGGGACCCAGATCCTACGAGCAGTACTTC.

This clonotype was detected ten times or more. The chain recombines TRBV3-1 with TRBJ2-7, with 13 bases identical to TRBD2. The CDR3 has 17 amino acids. CDR1 and CDR2 (germline): LGHDT, YNNKEL (reference sequence). V gave up 7 bases and J gave up 2 bases; unmatched junction bases: 11. The CDR3 nucleotides read TGTGCCAGCACCCGAGGGCCCGGACTAGCGGGGGCCTACGAGCAGTACTTC. This gives the protein CASTRGPGLAGAYEQYF.

In this sample, this clonotype turned up many times. The rearrangement links TRBV10-3 to TRBJ1-1; tentatively, D is TRBD1 (6 bases). CDR1 is ENHRY and CDR2 is SYGVKD in the germline V gene. Trimming pared 5 bases from V and 5 bases from J, leaving 18 bases between. The CDR3 consists of 15 residues. The CDR3 spells CAISKPRGAETEAFF. The CDR3 DNA is TGTGCCATCAGTAAACCCAGGGGAGCGGAGACTGAAGCTTTCTTT.

This clonotype has just a few counts. The chain carries TRBV30 and TRBJ1-4, with 9 positions matching TRBD1. Losses at the gene ends were 0 bases for V and 7 bases for J; bases not matched to a gene: 3. This CDR3 is 14 amino acids long. In germline, CDR1 is GTSNPN, CDR2 SVGIG (reference sequence). CDR3 amino acids: CAWSVGTGFEKLFF. The CDR3 DNA reads as TGTGCCTGGAGTGTAGGGACAGGGTTTGAAAAACTGTTTTTT.

This clonotype occurred many times. V usage is TRBV11-2 and J usage is TRBJ2-2; D might be TRBD1 (5 bases). CDR1 is SGHAT and CDR2 is FQNNGV in the germline V gene. V was trimmed by 3 bases and J by 6 bases, leaving 11 bases between them. The CDR3 runs 14 residues. CDR3 sequence: CASSLDIRAGELFF. CDR3 coding DNA: TGTGCCAGCAGCTTGGACATCCGGGCCGGGGAGCTGTTTTTT.

The chain is built from TRBV24-1 and TRBJ1-2; no firm D call. This CDR3 has 18 residues. Per germline, CDR1 KGHDR and CDR2 SFDVKD. The V and J ends lost 1 base and 3 bases respectively, with 20 bases between them. CDR3 bases: TGTGCCACCAGTGATTTAATGGAACTGCCTTCCGATCACTATGGCTACACCTTC. Amino acids: CATSDLMELPSDHYGYTF.

This clonotype has only a few counts. The rearrangement links TRBV20-1 to TRBJ1-1, with a tentative D call TRBD1 (5 bases). Trimming cost V 4 bases and J 1 base, with 7 bases left between them. The CDR3 has 12 residues. Germline V gene data show CDR1 as DFQATT and CDR2 as SNEGSKA (reference sequence). The CDR3 bases are TGCAGTGCTATGGGGACGAACACTGAAGCTTTCTTT. Encoded protein: CSAMGTNTEAFF.

This clonotype was recorded many times. The CDR3 spells CASSRRERTGQGNYGYTF. CDR3 DNA: TGTGCCAGCAGCAGACGGGAGCGGACGGGACAGGGTAACTATGGCTACACCTTC. The chain uses TRBV7-2 and TRBJ1-2; 9 nucleotides agree with TRBD1. The V gene's germline CDR1 is SGHTA and CDR2 FQGNSA. J was trimmed by 1 base and V by 5 bases; bases with no gene match: 14. The CDR3 consists of 18 residues.

This clonotype has only a few counts. The rearrangement joins TRBV10-3 to TRBJ1-1; TRBD1 might be the D (5 bases). CDR1 is ENHRY, CDR2 SYGVKD, per germline. The CDR3 extends over 13 amino acids. The V end was cut by 11 bases, the J end by 1 base, with 14 bases between. The CDR3 sequence: CASQRGANTEAFF. For the CDR3, the DNA is TGTGCCTCCCAAAGGGGCGCGAACACTGAAGCTTTCTTT.